This T cell receptor beta chain was identified during a study of blood T cell repertoires in COVID-19. Study information: The United States, Italy and Spain provided the acute and convalescent COVID-19 samples.

Enrolment of Seattle patients took place during active infection, and they were followed longitudinally. Clones were read by immunoSEQ multiplex PCR, and TCRdb kept only the in-frame ones, dropping some. The sample carries about 360,000 clones, 70% to 90% recorded once. The CDR3 is 16 residues long. V shed 4 bases, J shed 3 bases, and the junction held 9 bases outside the gene matches. CDR1 SGHNT and CDR2 YYREEE come from the germline V gene (reference sequence). This TCR was sampled from a woman in her fifties or sixties with COVID-19, enrolled during active disease. What was sequenced was peripheral blood. The rearrangement uses TRBV5-4 and TRBJ2-7; TRBD1 matches 11 bases. Written as DNA, the CDR3 is TGTGCCAGCAGCCCCCGAGGGGGGACAGGGGGCTACGAGCAGTACTTC. Translating gives CASSPRGGTGGYEQYF.